The 26 T cell receptor beta chains reported below all come from one sample, sequenced in a study of blood T cells in healthy people across ages. With a J-beta primer mix and a sample-barcoded 5' primer, a second PCR ran about 7 to 12 cycles. TCRdb reanalysed the 5' RACE reads using MiXCR and keeps one entry per CDR3 protein. Among 500,000 to 650,000 distinct CDR3 sequences listed, roughly a quarter were seen once. In addition, the sample was reused for a study of T cells of mothers and their children.

The sequencing sample was made of blood. Receptor source: a boy aged 2-9 years in good health.

The table lists this clonotype with a few counts. The chain joins TRBV20-1 to TRBJ1-5; D uncertain. The CDR3 length is 14 residues. Germline CDR1 reads DFQATT; CDR2 reads SNEGSKA (reference sequence). V lost 0 bases to trimming and J lost 6 bases, with 12 bases between them. This chain's CDR3 is CSARDLVWGQPQHF. The CDR3 nucleotides read TGCAGTGCTAGAGATCTGGTATGGGGTCAGCCCCAGCATTTT.

By sample fraction, this clonotype is medium-sized. The chain combines TRBV10-3 with TRBJ2-5; 12 nucleotides match TRBD2. CDR3 length: 15 residues. V lost 6 bases and J lost 4; bases outside the gene matches: 6. Germline V lookup: CDR1 ENHRY, CDR2 SYGVKD. CDR3 sequence reads: CAIRDPGLAGETQYF. DNA of the CDR3: TGTGCCATCAGGGACCCGGGACTAGCGGGAGAGACCCAGTACTTC.

In regard to this clonotype: A junction end diverges from the germline sequence, so it may reflect a read error. V is TRBV18 and J is TRBJ2-3; tentative D call: TRBD1 (6 bases). Germline V CDR1 and CDR2: KGHSH, LQKENI. The CDR3 runs to 16 residues. CDR3: CASTPQGLSGTDTQYF. CDR3 sequence (DNA): TGTGCCAGCACACCTCAGGGGCTGTCGGGCACAGATACGCAGTATTTT.

The genes are TRBV7-2 and TRBJ1-2; 9 nucleotides line up with TRBD1. V trimming: 3 bases; J trimming: 4 bases; junction bases outside the gene matches: 12. The CDR3 sequence is 17 residues long. Germline V CDR1 and CDR2: SGHTA, FQGNSA. CDR3 in DNA: TGTGCCAGCAGCTTCTCCTCCGGGACAGGGAATCTCTATGGCTACACCTTC. Its translation: CASSFSSGTGNLYGYTF.

The V call is TRBV6-2 or TRBV6-3, the J call TRBJ2-4; 8 nucleotides agree with TRBD1. V trimming: 8 bases; J trimming: 9 bases; junction bases outside the gene matches: 3. The CDR3 runs to 11 residues. Germline V lookup: CDR1 MNHEY, CDR2 SVGEGT. For the CDR3, the DNA is TGTGCCAGCGGACAGGGAGGCATTCAGTACTTC. Its protein product is CASGQGGIQYF.

The genes are TRBV10-3 and TRBJ2-7; 8 positions match TRBD2. The CDR3 covers 17 residues. After removal of 4 bases from V and 0 bases from J, the junction contained 11 bases not matched to a gene. The germline gives CDR1 ENHRY, CDR2 SYGVKD. The CDR3 DNA reads as TGTGCCATCAGTGGCCTAGCGGGCGCGTCGATCTCCTACGAGCAGTACTTC. It yields the protein CAISGLAGASISYEQYF.

This sequence joins TRBV7-8 and TRBJ2-5; TRBD1 might be the D (5 bases). Per the germline V gene, CDR1 is SGHVS and CDR2 is FQNEAQ. The CDR3 loop spans 18 amino acids. The germline V and J ends were trimmed by 0 bases and 3 bases, with 20 bases remaining between them. The DNA for the CDR3 is TGTGCCAGCAGCTTAGCGAGGCCACGGTCCCTCAGGGAAGAGACCCAGTACTTC. It is translated as CASSLARPRSLREETQYF.

This chain links TRBV20-1 with TRBJ2-7, with 11 bases aligning to TRBD2. V gave up 5 bases and J gave up 2 bases; unmatched junction bases: 5. This CDR3 comprises 14 residues. Germline V lookup: CDR1 DFQATT, CDR2 SNEGSKA (reference sequence). The CDR3 nucleotides read TGCAGTGCTTTGGGACTAGCGGCCACCTACGAGCAGTACTTC. As protein: CSALGLAATYEQYF.

The chain is built from TRBV2 and TRBJ2-3; D uncertain. The CDR3 is 14 amino acids. CDR1 is SNHLY and CDR2 is FYNNEI in the germline V gene. The V end lost 4 bases, the J end lost 0 bases, and 8 bases lay between the germline ends. This CDR3 reads CASSAFTSTDTQYF. CDR3 nucleotide sequence: TGTGCCAGCAGTGCTTTCACTAGCACAGATACGCAGTATTTT.

This clonotype came up a few times. J is TRBJ2-7 and V is TRBV9, with a possible D match to TRBD2 (5 bases). The V gene lost 0 bases and the J gene lost 7 bases, with 11 bases spanning the gap. The CDR3 loop spans 13 amino acids. Germline V gene sequence: CDR1 SGDLS, CDR2 YYNGEE. The CDR3 region is CASSVGAPGEQYF. As DNA, the CDR3 is TGTGCCAGCAGCGTAGGGGCTCCGGGGGAGCAGTACTTC.

This sequence joins TRBV5-1 and TRBJ1-1; tentative D call: TRBD1 (6 bases). V was cut by 7 bases and J by 0 bases, with 34 bases left in between. This CDR3 has 21 residues. Looked up from germline, CDR1 is SGHRS and CDR2 is YFSETQ. This CDR3 reads CASSRRGDKTTGRGMNTEAFF. The CDR3 nucleotides read TGCGCCAGCTCCCGAAGAGGGGACAAAACAACCGGACGAGGTATGAACACTGAAGCTTTCTTT.

This clonotype was found a few times. The chain couples TRBV29-1 to TRBJ2-1; 9 nucleotides agree with TRBD1. The CDR3 extends over 16 amino acids. V trimming: 5 bases; J trimming: 4 bases; junction bases outside the gene matches: 12. Germline-derived CDR1 and CDR2 are SQVTM and ANQGSEA. The CDR3 nucleotides are TGCAGCGTTAACAAGGCACAGGGGGCGGGTTACAATGAGCAGTTCTTC. Translation: CSVNKAQGAGYNEQFF.

This clonotype was seen more than once but under ten times. The chain joins TRBV10-3 to TRBJ2-5, with D possibly TRBD2 on 6 matching bases. V lost 8 bases and J 3 bases, leaving 19 bases between the germline ends. CDR3 length: 15 residues. Germline V CDR1 and CDR2: ENHRY, SYGVKD. CDR3 bases: TGTGCCATCTCCTTTGGTAGGACGGGGGAAGAGACCCAGTACTTC. It translates to CAISFGRTGEETQYF.

The chain carries TRBV9 and TRBJ2-5; a possible D gene is TRBD2 (5 bases). Trimming took off 1 base at V and 5 bases at J, with 12 bases between the two ends. Germline CDR1 is SGDLS and CDR2 is YYNGEE. This CDR3 has 14 residues. Here the CDR3 reads CASSVTRAPETQYF. CDR3 nucleotides: TGTGCCAGCAGCGTAACGAGGGCCCCTGAGACCCAGTACTTC.

The table lists this clonotype with a few counts. V usage is TRBV27 and J usage is TRBJ2-3; tentative D call: TRBD1 (5 bases). In germline, CDR1 is MNHEY, CDR2 SMNVEV (reference sequence). V was pared by 0 bases and J by 2 bases, with 15 bases between. The CDR3 length is 17 residues. CDR3 sequence (DNA): TGTGCCAGCAGTTTATCAGGTTGGGGCGCTACCACAGATACGCAGTATTTT. Its protein is CASSLSGWGATTDTQYF.

The sample holds a few counts of this clonotype. The V and J genes are TRBV19 and TRBJ2-7; D perhaps matches TRBD1 (5 bases). Trimming removed 3 bases at V and 2 bases at J, with 14 bases between. Germline V gene data show CDR1 as LNHDA and CDR2 as SQIVND (reference sequence). The CDR3 is 15 residues long. The CDR3 DNA reads TGTGCCAGTAGTATGAGCCAGGGCGACGCCTACGAGCAGTACTTC. Residues: CASSMSQGDAYEQYF.

V and J are TRBV14 and TRBJ2-5; D is unresolved. The CDR3 has 13 residues. The germline CDR1 and CDR2 sequences are SGHDN and FVKESK. The ends were cut back, 3 bases at V and 5 bases at J, with 10 bases in the middle. CDR3 region: CASSHTRVETQYF. Written as DNA, the CDR3 is TGTGCCAGCAGCCACACAAGAGTGGAGACCCAGTACTTC.

The chain couples TRBV30 to TRBJ1-5, with D tentatively TRBD1 (5 bases). Per germline, CDR1 GTSNPN and CDR2 SVGIG (reference sequence). V dropped 3 bases and J dropped 7 bases, with 16 bases sitting between them. The CDR3 has 14 amino acids. CDR3 residues: CAWRTGGGRQPQHF. CDR3 nucleotide sequence: TGTGCCTGGAGGACTGGTGGGGGGAGGCAGCCCCAGCATTTT. The full variable domain, in which reference TRBV30 and TRBJ1-5 provide the parts outside the CDR3, is SQTIHQWPATLVQPVGSPLSLECTVEGTSNPNLYWYRQAAGRGLQLLFYSVGIGQISSEVPQNLSASRPQDRQFILSSKKLLLSDSGFYLCAWRTGGGRQPQHFGDGTRLSIL.

The V gene is TRBV12-3 or TRBV12-4, the J gene TRBJ2-2, with TRBD2 as a possible D gene (6 bases). The CDR3 spans 16 residues. With 6 bases removed from V and 2 bases from J, the gap between germline ends came to 16 bases. Here the CDR3 DNA reads TGTGCCAGCAGCCTGACTAGATCAATTAACACCGGGGAGCTGTTTTTT. The encoded protein is CASSLTRSINTGELFF.

This clonotype was found a few times. The chain recombines TRBV19 with TRBJ2-1, with a possible D match to TRBD1 (5 bases). CDR1 and CDR2 (germline): LNHDA, SQIVND (reference sequence). V lost 7 bases to trimming and J lost 5 bases, with 18 bases between them. The CDR3 is 15 amino acids. The CDR3 sequence is CASTLGVYTNNEQFF. The CDR3 DNA sequence: TGTGCCAGTACCCTAGGGGTCTACACTAACAATGAGCAGTTCTTC.

This clonotype was seen a few times. The V call is TRBV4-1, the J call TRBJ2-7; D not certain. V was clipped by 2 bases and J by 3 bases, with 14 bases between them. Germline assignment: CDR1 MGHRA and CDR2 YSYEKL. This CDR3 comprises 15 residues. The CDR3 is CASSQRARCCYEQYF. The CDR3 nucleotides read TGCGCCAGCAGCCAAAGGGCTAGATGTTGCTACGAGCAGTACTTC.

This rearrangement joins TRBV20-1 to TRBJ2-7; D is possibly TRBD2 (6 bases). The length of the CDR3 is 12 residues. Germline V gene lookup returns CDR1 DFQATT and CDR2 SNEGSKA (reference sequence). The V gene lost 3 bases and the J gene lost 1 base, with 7 bases spanning the gap. CDR3 in amino acids: CSARGRSYEQYF. Here the CDR3 DNA reads TGCAGTGCTAGGGGGAGGTCCTACGAGCAGTACTTC.

The chain combines TRBV5-5 with TRBJ2-1; D remains ambiguous. The CDR3 length is 15 residues. V gave up 0 bases and J gave up 4 bases, with 11 bases separating them. Germline assignment: CDR1 SGHKS and CDR2 YYEKEE (reference sequence). DNA for the CDR3: TGTGCCAGCAGCTTGGTACAGAGACCTTACAATGAGCAGTTCTTC. Protein product: CASSLVQRPYNEQFF.

This chain links TRBV7-9 with TRBJ2-5; a possible D gene is TRBD1 (5 bases). From germline, CDR1 is SEHNR and CDR2 FQNEAQ (reference sequence). Deletions cut 4 bases from V and 5 bases from J, with 20 bases between. This CDR3 contains 16 residues. CDR3 amino acids: CASSSPGAGHGETQYF. CDR3 nucleotides: TGTGCCAGCAGCTCCCCAGGCGCAGGGCACGGGGAGACCCAGTACTTC.

V usage is TRBV10-3 and J usage is TRBJ1-3; unclear D gene. In germline, CDR1 is ENHRY, CDR2 SYGVKD. This CDR3 is 12 amino acids long. V shed 8 bases and J shed 2 bases, with 7 bases lying between them. The CDR3 DNA sequence: TGTGCCATCGCTGGAGCTGGAAACACCATATATTTT. This gives the protein CAIAGAGNTIYF.

The sample holds a few counts of this clonotype. J is TRBJ2-7 and V is TRBV7-2; 13 bases are a match to TRBD2. The V and J ends lost 4 bases and 4 bases, in that order; junction bases with no gene match: 7. Germline V CDR1 and CDR2: SGHTA, FQGNSA. The CDR3 runs 16 residues. The CDR3 region is CASSSPQLAGGYEQYF. CDR3 nucleotides: TGTGCCAGCAGCTCACCCCAACTAGCGGGAGGGTACGAGCAGTACTTC. The variable domain in full, with the rest retrieved from reference TRBV7-2 and TRBJ2-7, is GAGVSQSPSNKVTEKGKDVELRCDPISGHTALYWYRQSLGQGLEFLIYFQGNSAPDKSGLPSDRFSAERTGGSVSTLTIQRTQQEDSAVYLCASSSPQLAGGYEQYFGPGTRLTVT.